The entry below gives a single TCR beta chain sequence along with its context. These data come from a study of blood T cell repertoires in COVID-19. Looking at the study overall: Acute-phase and convalescent COVID-19 samples originated in the United States, Italy and Spain. Sample material is recorded as cDNA or gDNA derived from T cells, B-cell-depleted T cells, or PBMCs.

Authors' data handling: Estimation of nucleated cell counts relied on the amplification of reference gene primers. Sequenced by immunoSEQ multiplex PCR; TCRdb stores in-frame clones only, minus some. The V and J calls and clone size are taken from that table; D and trimming were inferred from the DNA. The sample shows about 140,000 clones, approximately 85% of them seen only once. Trimming left V 2 bases short and J 6 bases short, with 10 bases between. Germline V lookup: CDR1 SGHTA, CDR2 FQGNSA. The CDR3 sequence is 14 residues long. Sequencing was performed on peripheral blood. The chain uses TRBV7-2 and TRBJ2-2, with D possibly TRBD2 on 6 matching bases. This TCR was sampled from an elderly woman with acute or convalescent COVID-19. CDR3 nucleotide sequence: TGTGCCAGCAGCTTAAGCGGCGGGGCCGGGGAGCTGTTTTTT. Translating it yields CASSLSGGAGELFF.